The clone carrying this T cell receptor beta chain was counted at least ten times. Germline lookup yields CDR1 SGDLS and CDR2 YYNGEE. The CDR3 is 16 residues long. Trimming stripped 4 bases from V and 4 bases from J, with 19 bases between. The data were taken from a study of T-cell reconstitution after alpha-beta-depleted transplantation in children. Unique molecular identifiers were incorporated when the TCRbeta library was constructed. TCRdb called the PCR reads again in MiXCR, with one record for every CDR3 protein. The sample records about 72,000 distinct CDR3 sequences, 7% to 8% being singletons.

This sample comprised PBMCs from the stem cell graft donor, obtained from the stem cell graft. This TCR was sampled from a human donor who donated a stem cell graft to a child with acute lymphoblastic leukemia. This chain connects TRBV9 to TRBJ2-3, with D possibly TRBD2 on 5 matching bases. CDR3 DNA sequence: TGTGCCAGCAGCCCACCGAGGGCAGGCCGTGCAGATACGCAGTATTTT. The encoded protein is CASSPPRAGRADTQYF.